The 3 T cell receptor beta chains listed next were all sequenced from one sample in a study of T cell responses to AZD1222 COVID-19 vaccine listed by TCRdb under 2021. In light of the paper, this sample's time point label describes: about 28 days (+/-7) after the second vaccine dose. Taken with the paper, the label for treatment or condition translates to: meningococcal conjugate vaccine given as trial control. Library preparation employed the immunoSEQ multiplex PCR assay. Sourced from immuneACCESS, this table was stored by TCRdb with only in-frame sequences that have V and J called. A share of the clones is absent; for the studies checked, an unresolved V gene accounts for under half, and the remainder has no known explanation. Counted in this sample were about 200,000 clones; 85% to 95% of them appeared once. The ten largest clones take up around 3.6% of the sample. Sequenced here: peripheral blood, sampled 28 days after the second dose of the MenACWY control vaccine. The receptors shown here come from an adult who received the MenACWY meningococcal vaccine as a control.

The rearrangement links TRBV9 to TRBJ2-7; TRBD1 matches 12 bases. After removal of 3 bases from V and 3 bases from J, the junction contained 4 bases not matched to a gene. The CDR3 has 15 amino acids. The germline V gene has CDR1 SGDLS and CDR2 YYNGEE. The CDR3 region is CASSAGTGGFYEQYF. CDR3 DNA: TGTGCCAGCAGCGCGGGGACAGGGGGCTTCTACGAGCAGTACTTC. Drawing the rest from reference TRBV9 and TRBJ2-7, the complete variable domain is DSGVTQTPKHLITATGQRVTLRCSPRSGDLSVYWYQQSLDQGLQFLIQYYNGEERAKGNILERFSAQQFPDLHSELNLSSLELGDSALYFCASSAGTGGFYEQYFGPGTRLTVT.

This clone was picked up one time. This chain links TRBV3-1 (or the pseudogene TRBV3-2) with TRBJ1-1; D perhaps matches TRBD1 (5 bases). Germline lookup yields CDR1 LGHDT and CDR2 YNNKEL (reference sequence). This CDR3 has 13 residues. Trimming took off 1 base at V and 5 bases at J, with 8 bases between the two ends. CDR3 DNA sequence: TGTGCCAGCAGCCAAGGGCGGGGGACTGAAGCTTTCTTT. It encodes CASSQGRGTEAFF.

V is TRBV27 and J is TRBJ2-4; TRBD2 is a possible D gene (7 bases). The germline V gene encodes CDR1 MNHEY and CDR2 SMNVEV (reference sequence). The CDR3 totals 15 residues. The V and J ends lost 0 bases and 3 bases respectively, with 9 bases between them. In DNA form, the CDR3 reads TGTGCCAGCAGTTTATCAGGGGGGGGCAAAAACATTCAGTACTTC. This gives the protein CASSLSGGGKNIQYF.